Given below is one T cell receptor (beta chain) in context. What this receptor recognizes is not known. No quality values exist for individual bases; no much larger clone is one base distant. Trimming leaves V shorter by 0 bases and J shorter by 2 bases, with the junction holding 12 bases beyond the gene matches. Inclusive of the bounding cysteine and phenylalanine, the CDR3 is 17 residues long. The retained sequence is limited to the CDR3, 51 bases, with the frame set at the first base. CDR1 GTSNPN and CDR2 SVGIG are derived from the germline V gene (reference sequence). The data were taken from a study of blood T cell repertoires in COVID-19 (dated by TCRdb to 2018 to 2021). Context from the whole study: Samples covering the acute and convalescent phases of COVID-19 were provided by collaborators in the United States, Italy and Spain. The prospective study material was composed of cDNA or gDNA derived from T cells, B-cell-depleted T cells, or PBMCs. The dataset comprised deeply sampled blood TCRbeta repertoires from subjects exposed to, actively infected with, or recovered from COVID-19. The repertoires were made available in a free public database intended to serve as a resource for research on the immune response to SARS-CoV-2. Samples came from the ongoing ImmuneRACE study (first 160 participants) plus 1,254 subjects from 6 global collaborators. A de-identified subject ID, COVID-19 status, age in years and sex were almost always included in the sample metadata. HLA class I and class II types, where available, came from metadata supplied by the sample provider rather than from assay-based typing.

The immunoSEQ Assay, a bias-controlled multiplex PCR, was used to amplify TCRbeta CDR3 regions from genomic DNA. As for the original processing: The number of nucleated cells in each sample was estimated from the amplification of reference gene primers within the assay. Sequence reads were collapsed and filtered to measure the absolute abundance of every unique TCRbeta CDR3 rearrangement. Productive Simpson clonality was computed per sample as the square root of Simpson's diversity index over productive rearrangements. As stored in TCRdb, this immuneACCESS dataset retains in-frame rearrangements with V and J assigned. A fraction of the clones does not appear; measured against another copy, unresolved V genes explain less than half of the discrepancy, and the remainder lacks a known reason. That table supplies the V and J calls and clone size; D and trimming were determined from the DNA. The sample table lists roughly 330,000 clones, 85% to 90% of them with a count of one. Jointly, the top ten make up more than 9% of the sample.

Paper-wide results and their limitations: The amount of clinical and demographic metadata varied by source and participant and was provided uncurated.

Enrolling through a virtual design, the prospective study's participants ranged in age from roughly 18 to 89 years and lived across 24 United States geographic areas. In the prospective study, participants were assigned to cohorts based on the clinical history participants reported in a screening survey and a study questionnaire. Recovered participants in ImmuneRACE Cohort 3 were defined as having two consecutive negative NP/OP PCR tests, clearance from a healthcare professional, or resolution of symptoms. Mobile phlebotomists in the prospective study collected whole blood, serum and a nasopharyngeal or oropharyngeal swab from every participant. Participants in the prospective study had the option to provide additional blood draws and questionnaires over a 2-month period. Prospective study blood samples were shipped either frozen or at room temperature before DNA extraction.

The V and J genes are TRBV30 and TRBJ1-2; 7 bases in the junction line up with TRBD1. The sequence came from a woman under 30 who had recovered from COVID-19. The specimen sequenced was PBMCs or T cells enriched from blood (not recorded which). The nucleotide sequence is given as TGTGCCTGGAGTGTACGATGGGGACAGAGGACGAACTATGGCTACACCTTC. This translates into CAWSVRWGQRTNYGYTF.